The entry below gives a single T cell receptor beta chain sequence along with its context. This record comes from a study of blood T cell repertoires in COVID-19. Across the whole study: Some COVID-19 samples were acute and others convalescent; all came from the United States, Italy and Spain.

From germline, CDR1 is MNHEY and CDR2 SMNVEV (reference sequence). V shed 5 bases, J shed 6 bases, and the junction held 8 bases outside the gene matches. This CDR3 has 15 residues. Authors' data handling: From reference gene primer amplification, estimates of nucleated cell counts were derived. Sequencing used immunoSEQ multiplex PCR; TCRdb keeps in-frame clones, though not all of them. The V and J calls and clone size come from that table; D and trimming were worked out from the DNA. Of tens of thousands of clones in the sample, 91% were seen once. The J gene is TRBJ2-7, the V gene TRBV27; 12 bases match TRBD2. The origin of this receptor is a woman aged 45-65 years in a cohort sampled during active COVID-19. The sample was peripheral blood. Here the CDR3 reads CASSRTSGKAGEQYF. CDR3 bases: TGTGCCAGCAGTCGGACTAGCGGGAAAGCGGGCGAGCAGTACTTC.